This record looks at one TCR beta chain sequence and its context. As yet, its antigen is unknown. Researchers ran the PCR with 60 Vbeta and 13 Jbeta primers. Only in-frame clones appear in the TCRdb table, and some are missing; sequencing was by immunoSEQ multiplex PCR. The sample contains over 150,000 clones, roughly 78% of which appear only once. This sample is part of a study of cytomegalovirus exposure and HLA in healthy donors. At the level of the study: Around 80 million unique TCRs from HLA-typed donors were held in an early data release.

Study-wide points: High specificity and sensitivity for cytomegalovirus status were reported for the classifier. Cytomegalovirus association was assigned to about 180 TCR beta chains.

The specimen was PBMCs. The TCR originated in a woman between 45 and 65 years old in good health and CMV-seropositive.

CDR3 sequence (DNA): TGTGCCACCACCGCGGGGGAAGAGACCCAGTACTTC. Translation gives CATTAGEETQYF. The chain uses TRBV15 and TRBJ2-5; 7 positions agree with TRBD2. CDR3 length equals 12 residues. CDR1 and CDR2 (germline): LNHNV, YYDKDF (reference sequence). With 7 bases clipped from V and 3 bases from J, the junction kept 2 bases outside the gene matches.